The clone carrying this T cell receptor beta chain was observed many times. Its cognate antigen is unknown. TCR beta CDR3 regions were amplified from RNA transcripts. The TCR CDR3 first-round RT-PCR relied on the HTBI primer set. TCRdb fed the multiplex PCR reads into MiXCR, producing one record per CDR3 protein. The top ten hold around 32% of the sample, which has roughly 710,000 distinct CDR3 sequences, about 35% seen once. The V gene lost 6 bases and the J gene lost 6 bases, with 14 bases spanning the gap. Per germline, CDR1 SGHAT and CDR2 FQNNGV. There are 14 residues in the CDR3. Diagnosis of hyperthyroidism was new in patients aged 18 to 65, and its duration was under 2 months. Orbital computed tomography, thyroid ultrasound, serum thyroxine and TRAb, and clinical symptoms together informed the diagnoses. This sample is drawn from a study of T cells in Graves' hyperthyroidism and ophthalmopathy. Points from the study as a whole: Researchers report that a 13 V-J model separated ophthalmopathy from stable hyperthyroidism. The model predicted ophthalmopathy a median around six months before onset.

The rearrangement joins TRBV11-2 to TRBJ1-4; D is perhaps TRBD1 (6 bases). This TCR was sampled from a woman aged 40 to 49 with Graves' hyperthyroidism. The material sequenced was blood. The CDR3 reads CASRRGGDDEKLFF. CDR3 DNA: TGTGCCAGCAGGAGAGGGGGAGATGATGAAAAACTGTTTTTT.